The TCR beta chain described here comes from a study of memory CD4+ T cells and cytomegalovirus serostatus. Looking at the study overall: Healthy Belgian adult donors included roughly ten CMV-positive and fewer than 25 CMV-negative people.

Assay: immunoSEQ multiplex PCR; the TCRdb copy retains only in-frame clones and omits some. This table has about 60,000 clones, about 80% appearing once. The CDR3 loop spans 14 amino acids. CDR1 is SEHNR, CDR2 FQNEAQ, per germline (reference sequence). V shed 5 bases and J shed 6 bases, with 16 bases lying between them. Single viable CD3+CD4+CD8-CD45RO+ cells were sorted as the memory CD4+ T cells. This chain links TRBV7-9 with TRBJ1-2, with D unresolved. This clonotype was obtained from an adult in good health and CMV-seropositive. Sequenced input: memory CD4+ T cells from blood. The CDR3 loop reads CASSLLAGSDGYTF. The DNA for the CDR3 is TGTGCCAGCAGCCTTCTCGCAGGAAGTGATGGCTACACCTTC.